The clone carrying this T cell receptor beta chain was detected only once. A junction boundary mismatches the germline segment, possibly from a read error. This sample was included in a study of OX40 agonist ivuxolimab in advanced cancers. Profiled with immunoSEQ multiplex PCR; TCRdb holds only in-frame clones, not every one. The sample shows about 50,000 clones, 82% of them seen only once. CDR3 length: 13 residues. Germline V CDR1 and CDR2: SGHAT, FQNNGV. The rearrangement joins TRBV11-2 to TRBJ2-5; D unclear. Source: CD4+ or CD8+ T cells sorted from blood, taken in a trial of the OX40 agonist ivuxolimab. The origin of this receptor is an adult with an advanced solid tumor such as melanoma, head and neck, liver or kidney cancer. CDR3 in amino acids: CASSLDDDFPVDF. CDR3 nucleotides: TGTGCCAGCAGCTTAGACGATGACTTCCCTGTCGACTTC.